These 23 T cell receptor beta chains share one sample of origin, sequenced in a study of T cells after yellow fever vaccination. TCRdb re-analysed the 5' RACE reads in MiXCR, keeping a single row per CDR3 protein. Of around 300,000 distinct CDR3 sequences in the sample, around 4.3% are singletons; the top ten hold approximately 19%. Here the sequenced sample was PBMCs, taken 15 days after the yellow fever booster vaccination. These receptors were collected from a man younger than 30 who received the YFV17D yellow fever vaccine.

This clonotype came up a few times. The rearrangement links TRBV20-1 to TRBJ1-4; D may be TRBD1 (5 bases). The germline V and J ends were trimmed by 1 base and 5 bases, with 5 bases remaining between them. This CDR3 region has 12 residues. Per the germline V gene, CDR1 is DFQATT and CDR2 is SNEGSKA (reference sequence). The CDR3 nucleotides are TGCAGTGCTAGAGGACAGAATGAAAAACTGTTTTTT. Protein product: CSARGQNEKLFF.

This clonotype was observed many times. The chain joins TRBV5-1 to TRBJ1-2; no reliable D call. CDR3 length: 14 amino acids. Looked up from germline, CDR1 is SGHRS and CDR2 is YFSETQ. V was clipped by 1 base and J by 7 bases, with 14 bases between them. Here the CDR3 reads CASSLSQAGGGYTF. Here the CDR3 DNA reads TGCGCCAGCAGCTTGAGTCAGGCGGGCGGTGGCTACACCTTC.

This clonotype was found a few times. V gene TRBV4-1 combines with J gene TRBJ2-1; no firm D call. Germline-derived CDR1 and CDR2 are MGHRA and YSYEKL. Trimming stripped 1 base from V and 0 bases from J, with 7 bases between. This CDR3 region has 15 residues. The CDR3: CASSQGRNSYNEQFF. For the CDR3, the DNA is TGCGCCAGCAGCCAAGGTCGTAACTCCTACAATGAGCAGTTCTTC.

In this sample, this clonotype turned up a few times. V and J are TRBV12-3 or TRBV12-4 and TRBJ1-1; D perhaps matches TRBD1 (5 bases). V shed 8 bases and J shed 4 bases, with 14 bases lying between them. The CDR3 is 13 amino acids. DNA of the CDR3: TGTGCCAGCTCCCCTTTAGGGGCCACTGAAGCTTTCTTT. The encoded protein is CASSPLGATEAFF.

The chain combines TRBV5-1 with TRBJ2-3, with D perhaps matching TRBD2 (6 bases). The CDR3 length is 16 residues. Germline V gene lookup returns CDR1 SGHRS and CDR2 YFSETQ. Trimming removed 4 bases from V and 2 bases from J, with 17 bases in between. The CDR3 sequence is CASSGFIRGITDTQYF. The DNA for the CDR3 is TGCGCCAGCAGCGGTTTTATCCGGGGGATCACAGATACGCAGTATTTT.

At least ten counts were recorded for this clonotype. The chain links TRBV5-1 to TRBJ2-7; D might be TRBD1 (5 bases). CDR3 length equals 16 residues. Germline lookup yields CDR1 SGHRS and CDR2 YFSETQ. Trimming pared 4 bases from V and 2 bases from J, leaving 19 bases between. Here the CDR3 DNA reads TGCGCCAGCAGCACCAAGTCAGGGAATGGAGCCTACGAGCAGTACTTC. Its protein is CASSTKSGNGAYEQYF.

The rearrangement links TRBV11-2 to TRBJ2-7; D perhaps matches TRBD2 (5 bases). The germline V and J ends were trimmed by 0 bases and 2 bases, with 5 bases remaining between them. CDR1 SGHAT and CDR2 FQNNGV come from the germline V gene. This CDR3 is 13 amino acids long. DNA of the CDR3: TGTGCCAGCAGCTTAGAGCGGGCCTACGAGCAGTACGTC. The encoded protein is CASSLERAYEQYV.

This clonotype was seen a handful of times. The chain couples TRBV6-2 or TRBV6-3 to TRBJ2-1, with 8 bases matching TRBD1. The germline gives CDR1 MNHEY, CDR2 SVGEGT. The CDR3 runs to 18 residues. J lost 4 bases, V lost 0 bases, and 11 bases had no gene match. The CDR3 sequence: CASSYSVIRDRSYNEQFF. CDR3 nucleotides: TGTGCCAGCAGTTACTCTGTGATCCGGGACAGGAGTTACAATGAGCAGTTCTTC.

This clonotype has only a few counts. The V call is TRBV18, the J call TRBJ2-7, with no clear D. With 3 bases removed from V and 7 bases from J, the gap between germline ends came to 19 bases. CDR3 length equals 15 residues. CDR1 KGHSH and CDR2 LQKENI come from the germline V gene. CDR3: CASSPNSAMSSEQYF. CDR3 nucleotides: TGTGCCAGCTCACCCAACTCCGCGATGAGTTCGGAGCAGTACTTC.

This clonotype was found a few times. The chain has TRBV12-3 or TRBV12-4 and TRBJ1-1; D ambiguous. Trimming cost V 6 bases and J 0 bases, with 11 bases left between them. The CDR3 covers 14 residues. CDR3 nucleotide sequence: TGTGCCAGCAGGCAGACACGGATGAACACTGAAGCTTTCTTT. It is translated as CASRQTRMNTEAFF.

This clonotype came up a few times. This sequence joins TRBV19 and TRBJ1-2; D is possibly TRBD1 (5 bases). The CDR3 covers 15 residues. From germline, CDR1 is LNHDA and CDR2 SQIVND (reference sequence). Between the trimmed V and J ends, which lost 7 bases and 3 bases, there was a span of 18 bases. CDR3 loop: CASNDGRGSDYGYTF. CDR3 sequence (DNA): TGTGCCAGTAATGACGGGCGGGGGTCGGACTATGGCTACACCTTC.

This clonotype came up a few times. This chain uses TRBV15 with TRBJ1-2, with D uncertain. Germline loops: CDR1 LNHNV, CDR2 YYDKDF (reference sequence). The V end was cut by 0 bases, the J end by 7 bases, with 18 bases between. This CDR3 spans 16 amino acids. The CDR3 is CATSRDDLAARVGYTF. Here the CDR3 DNA reads TGTGCCACCAGCAGAGATGATTTAGCGGCGAGGGTTGGCTACACCTTC.

The chain couples TRBV7-2 to TRBJ1-2, with 11 bases that match TRBD1. Germline CDR1 and CDR2: SGHTA and FQGNSA. V lost 4 bases to trimming and J lost 7 bases; unmatched junction nucleotides: 5. The CDR3 covers 14 residues. The chain's CDR3 is CASSYGQGARGYTF. DNA for the CDR3: TGTGCCAGCAGCTATGGACAGGGGGCGCGTGGCTACACCTTC.

This clonotype was seen at least ten times. V usage is TRBV6-2 or TRBV6-3 and J usage is TRBJ1-1; D not resolved. Deletions cut 4 bases from V and 1 base from J, with 10 bases between. The germline CDR1 and CDR2 sequences are MNHEY and SVGEGT. There are 14 residues in the CDR3. In DNA form, the CDR3 reads TGTGCCAGCAGTTCTGGACTGAGGAACACTGAAGCTTTCTTT. It translates to CASSSGLRNTEAFF.

The chain joins TRBV27 to TRBJ2-3; possibly TRBD1 for D (6 bases). The CDR3 spans 14 residues. V was cut by 6 bases and J by 2 bases, with 12 bases left in between. CDR1 and CDR2 from the germline V gene are MNHEY and SMNVEV (reference sequence). The CDR3 is CASSEDSYTDTQYF. Here the CDR3 DNA reads TGTGCCAGCAGCGAGGACAGCTACACAGATACGCAGTATTTT.

This clonotype was seen repeatedly, ten times or more. The chain has TRBV15 and TRBJ2-2, with TRBD1 as a possible D gene (5 bases). CDR1 is LNHNV, CDR2 YYDKDF, per germline (reference sequence). The CDR3 has 17 amino acids. Trimming shortened V by 1 base and J by 0 bases, and 12 bases separated the two germline ends. The CDR3 DNA reads TGTGCCACCAGCAGAGGGCAGGGCGCCGCGAACACCGGGGAGCTGTTTTTT. Translation: CATSRGQGAANTGELFF. Full variable domain (missing parts from reference TRBV15 and TRBJ2-2): DAMVIQNPRYQVTQFGKPVTLSCSQTLNHNVMYWYQQKSSQAPKLLFHYYDKDFNNEADTPDNFQSRRPNTSFCFLDIRSPGLGDTAMYLCATSRGQGAANTGELFFGEGSRLTVL.

In this sample, this clonotype turned up many times. The V gene is TRBV5-1, the J gene TRBJ1-2; D is undetermined. Between the trimmed V and J ends, which lost 7 bases and 1 base, there was a span of 8 bases. Germline CDR1 reads SGHRS; CDR2 reads YFSETQ. The CDR3 is made up of 12 amino acids. The CDR3 nucleotides read TGCGCCAGCGCAGCAGATAACTATGGCTACACCTTC. It codes for CASAADNYGYTF.

Notes on this clonotype: One end of the junction does not line up with germline, which may come from a read error. The chain carries TRBV10-3 and TRBJ2-7; 9 bases align to TRBD1. This CDR3 comprises 16 residues. The germline V gene encodes CDR1 ENHRY and CDR2 SYGVKD. The CDR3 coding sequence is TGTGCCCTCAGTGGCAAGGGACAGGGACCCTCCTACGAGCAGTACTTC. Translation: CALSGKGQGPSYEQYF.

The sample holds many counts of this clonotype. The chain joins TRBV4-3 to TRBJ1-1; maybe TRBD1 (5 bases). V was shortened by 1 base and J by 4 bases, with 16 bases between the two germline ends. The CDR3 sequence is 16 residues long. CDR1 is LGHNA, CDR2 YSLEER, per germline. This chain's CDR3 is CASSQGEDTFSTEAFF. Written as DNA, the CDR3 is TGCGCCAGCAGCCAAGGGGAGGACACATTCAGCACTGAAGCTTTCTTT.

The V gene is TRBV5-1, the J gene TRBJ1-6, with TRBD1 as a possible D gene (6 bases). Per the germline V gene, CDR1 is SGHRS and CDR2 is YFSETQ. This CDR3 comprises 13 residues. Trimming left V 7 bases short and J 6 bases short, with 11 bases between. The DNA of the CDR3 is TGCGCCAGCGGGGCAGGGGCTAATTCACCCCTCCACTTT. This codes for CASGAGANSPLHF.

The J gene is TRBJ2-3, the V gene TRBV20-1; perhaps TRBD1 as D (6 bases). Germline V gives CDR1 DFQATT, CDR2 SNEGSKA (reference sequence). V gave up 1 base and J gave up 0 bases, with 11 bases separating them. The CDR3 consists of 15 residues. DNA for the CDR3: TGCAGTGCTAGAGGTGGCAGGGGAAGCACAGATACGCAGTATTTT. It translates to CSARGGRGSTDTQYF.

This clonotype was recorded many times. The chain has TRBV29-1 and TRBJ2-5, with TRBD1 as a possible D gene (6 bases). Trimming removed 7 bases from V and 1 base from J, with 19 bases in between. Germline lookup yields CDR1 SQVTM and CDR2 ANQGSEA. The CDR3 extends over 15 amino acids. This CDR3 reads CSAGGWGNRQETQYF. CDR3 nucleotide sequence: TGCAGCGCTGGGGGCTGGGGTAACCGCCAAGAGACCCAGTACTTC.

V gene TRBV7-3 combines with J gene TRBJ2-1, with 13 nucleotides matching TRBD2. Germline assignment: CDR1 SGHTA and CDR2 FQGTGA. V lost 5 bases to trimming and J lost 7 bases; unmatched junction nucleotides: 8. The CDR3 sequence is 16 residues long. The CDR3 region has the DNA TGTGCCAGCAGCGCCCAACCACTAGCGGGGGGGAATGAGCAGTTCTTC. This codes for CASSAQPLAGGNEQFF.